A single sample is the source of the 22 T cell receptor beta chains below, sequenced in a study of beta chain features in type 1 diabetes. Investigators reverse transcribed all isolated RNA, so they sequenced expressed TCRB transcripts. Using immunoSEQ multiplex PCR, the repertoire was profiled, and TCRdb retains in-frame clones only, with some absent. The repertoire consists of under 800,000 clones, with roughly a sixth occurring once and the leading ten covering about 0.093%. Material for sequencing was naive CD4+ T cells from blood. These TCRs come from a young man in good health.

The chain carries TRBV5-1 and TRBJ2-2; 7 positions match TRBD1. Germline V gene lookup returns CDR1 SGHRS and CDR2 YFSETQ. CDR3 size: 15 residues. Trimming cost V 4 bases and J 1 base; bases outside gene matches: 4. As DNA, the CDR3 is TGCGCCAGCAGCACGACAGGGATGAACACCGGGGAGCTGTTTTTT. This gives the protein CASSTTGMNTGELFF.

The sample holds a few counts of this clone. The gene calls are TRBV4-2 and TRBJ2-7, with unresolved D. The CDR3 spans 13 residues. The V end was cut by 4 bases, the J end by 3 bases, with 10 bases between. The V gene's germline CDR1 is LGHNA and CDR2 YNFKEQ. CDR3 DNA: TGTGCCAGCAGCCCAGAGGCAGACTACGAGCAGTACTTC. Translation: CASSPEADYEQYF.

To note about this clone: This may stem from a read error, because a much larger clone lies one nucleotide away. V gene TRBV7-2 combines with J gene TRBJ2-7, with D unclear. CDR1 is SGHTA, CDR2 FQGNSA, per germline. The CDR3 spans 11 residues. Trimming pared 4 bases from V and 3 bases from J, leaving 4 bases between. CDR3 amino acids: CASSSFYEQYF. Here the CDR3 DNA reads TGTGCCAGCAGCTCATTCTACGAGCAGTACTTC.

V and J are TRBV7-9 and TRBJ2-1; 7 bases fit TRBD1. Germline V gives CDR1 SEHNR, CDR2 FQNEAQ (reference sequence). The junction had 4 bases not matched to a gene; V was cut back by 4 bases and J by 7 bases. This CDR3 comprises 13 residues. The CDR3 bases are TGTGCCAGCAGCTCGGACAGGATGAATGAGCAGTTCTTC. It specifies CASSSDRMNEQFF.

The chain recombines TRBV6-5 with TRBJ1-2; no definite D call. Trimming cost V 2 bases and J 4 bases, with 11 bases left between them. There are 14 residues in the CDR3. Germline lookup yields CDR1 MNHEY and CDR2 SVGAGI. CDR3 residues: CASSYRGSGYGYTF. The CDR3 region has the DNA TGTGCCAGCAGTTACCGGGGATCGGGCTATGGCTACACCTTC.

This clone was observed a few times. V is TRBV7-8 and J is TRBJ1-5; no clear D. Germline CDR1 is SGHVS and CDR2 is FQNEAQ. The CDR3 contains 14 residues. Trimming shortened V by 0 bases and J by 5 bases, and 8 bases separated the two germline ends. CDR3 DNA: TGTGCCAGCAGCTTAGCGGCGGCAGATCAGCCCCAGCATTTT. As protein: CASSLAAADQPQHF.

Regarding this clone: The sample holds other DNA sequences that translate to the same CDR3. This chain links TRBV5-1 with TRBJ2-7; tentatively, D is TRBD1 (5 bases). CDR1 is SGHRS, CDR2 YFSETQ, per germline. There are 14 residues in the CDR3. Trimming left V 0 bases short and J 3 bases short, with 10 bases between. In nucleotides, the CDR3 is TGCGCCAGCAGCTTGGAAGGGGTGGGCTACGAGCAGTACTTC. Amino acids: CASSLEGVGYEQYF.

This clone has more than one count but fewer than ten. V is TRBV6-6 and J is TRBJ2-7; 7 nucleotides align to TRBD1. This CDR3 is built from 15 residues. The germline CDR1 and CDR2 sequences are MNHNY and SVGAGI (reference sequence). The V gene end was trimmed by 4 bases and the J gene end by 0 bases; junction bases not matched to a gene: 6. The CDR3 is CASSSGGFRSYEQYF. The DNA for the CDR3 is TGTGCCAGCAGTTCAGGGGGTTTCCGCTCCTACGAGCAGTACTTC.

This clone was observed a few times. The genes are TRBV7-2 and TRBJ2-2, with D possibly matching TRBD1 (5 bases). This CDR3 comprises 15 residues. The germline V gene encodes CDR1 SGHTA and CDR2 FQGNSA. The V end lost 5 bases, the J end lost 3 bases, and 13 bases lay between the germline ends. The CDR3 here is CASSPRQRYTGELFF. The CDR3 DNA is TGTGCCAGCAGCCCCCGACAGAGGTACACCGGGGAGCTGTTTTTT.

The genes are TRBV7-6 and TRBJ1-5; no clear D gene. Germline V gives CDR1 SGHVS, CDR2 FNYEAQ. The CDR3 covers 15 residues. Between the trimmed V and J ends, which lost 5 bases and 2 bases, there was a span of 13 bases. The CDR3, as DNA: TGTGCCAGCAGCCCTTACCCTAGGGGCAATCAGCCCCAGCATTTT. Amino acid sequence: CASSPYPRGNQPQHF.

This clone was recorded a few times. This chain connects TRBV20-1 to TRBJ1-1, with unresolved D. CDR3 length: 11 amino acids. Germline CDR1 is DFQATT and CDR2 is SNEGSKA (reference sequence). V gave up 6 bases and J gave up 7 bases, with 12 bases separating them. CDR3 protein: CSATDGLEAFF. In DNA, the CDR3 is TGCAGTGCAACTGACGGGCTTGAAGCTTTCTTT.

This clone has more than one count but fewer than ten. The chain links TRBV28 to TRBJ2-5, with a tentative D call TRBD2 (6 bases). V shed 4 bases and J shed 2 bases, with 14 bases lying between them. The CDR3 runs to 15 residues. Germline V gives CDR1 MDHEN, CDR2 SYDVKM. The CDR3 spells CASSSPSRGQETQYF. The DNA for the CDR3 is TGTGCCAGCAGTTCCCCATCCCGGGGGCAAGAGACCCAGTACTTC.

The chain employs TRBV10-2 and TRBJ2-1, with D perhaps TRBD2 (6 bases). CDR3 size: 16 residues. Germline CDR1 is WSHSY and CDR2 is SAAADI. V was shortened by 4 bases and J by 1 base, with 14 bases between the two germline ends. CDR3 nucleotides: TGCGCCAGCAGTGCCAGACTAGGTGGATCCTACAATGAGCAGTTCTTC. It is translated as CASSARLGGSYNEQFF.

This clone turned up a few times. The V call is TRBV7-2, the J call TRBJ2-1, with D possibly matching TRBD2 (5 bases). Germline V gene sequence: CDR1 SGHTA, CDR2 FQGNSA. CDR3 length: 14 residues. Trimming removed 0 bases from V and 6 bases from J, with 9 bases in between. The CDR3 is CASSLAGVGNEQFF. The DNA for the CDR3 is TGTGCCAGCAGCTTAGCGGGAGTCGGCAATGAGCAGTTCTTC.

In this sample, this clone turned up a few times. The V gene is TRBV28, the J gene TRBJ2-7; 8 bases match TRBD2. Per the germline V gene, CDR1 is MDHEN and CDR2 is SYDVKM. V lost 6 bases, J lost 0 bases, and 4 bases stayed unmatched. The CDR3 runs 14 residues. This CDR3 is CASRLREVSYEQYF. In DNA form, the CDR3 reads TGTGCCAGCAGATTGCGGGAGGTCTCCTACGAGCAGTACTTC.

The V gene is TRBV2, the J gene TRBJ2-5, with TRBD1 as a possible D gene (5 bases). The J call is uncertain, as TRBJ2-7 better fits the DNA end. CDR1 is SNHLY and CDR2 is FYNNEI in the germline V gene. This CDR3 has 15 residues. The CDR3 DNA reads as TGTGCCAGCAGTGAAGAATGGGCAGGGATCTACGAGCAGTACTTC. It specifies CASSEEWAGIYEQYF.

In DNA form, the CDR3 reads TGTGCCATCAGTGTGTCCGACAGGGCTTCAGATACGCAGTATTTT. Protein product: CAISVSDRASDTQYF. The chain joins TRBV10-3 to TRBJ2-3; 7 nucleotides line up with TRBD1. The CDR3 is made up of 15 amino acids. The junction had 8 bases not matched to a gene; V was cut back by 4 bases and J by 4 bases. The germline gives CDR1 ENHRY, CDR2 SYGVKD.

This rearrangement joins TRBV19 to TRBJ1-4, with D possibly TRBD1 on 6 matching bases. The CDR3 is 15 residues long. Trimming removed 5 bases from V and 3 bases from J, with 13 bases in between. Germline values: CDR1 LNHDA, CDR2 SQIVND (reference sequence). The CDR3 region has the DNA TGTGCCAGTAGTTCCCACAGGGCCTCTAATGAAAAACTGTTTTTT. Translating it yields CASSSHRASNEKLFF.

This clone was recorded a few times. The genes are TRBV9 and TRBJ2-7; 10 nucleotides agree with TRBD1. V shed 6 bases, J shed 1 base, and the junction held 7 bases outside the gene matches. The germline V gene has CDR1 SGDLS and CDR2 YYNGEE. CDR3 length equals 15 residues. Written as DNA, the CDR3 is TGTGCCAGCACCAGGGGACAGGGGATTTCCTACGAGCAGTACTTC. It codes for CASTRGQGISYEQYF.

V gene TRBV10-3 combines with J gene TRBJ2-5; 8 bases fit TRBD2. Trimming removed 5 bases from V and 5 bases from J; junction bases left unmatched: 10. The length of the CDR3 is 15 residues. Per the germline V gene, CDR1 is ENHRY and CDR2 is SYGVKD. The CDR3 loop is CAISPSGGLQETQYF. The CDR3 coding sequence is TGTGCCATCAGTCCTTCGGGAGGGCTTCAGGAGACCCAGTACTTC.

Points on this clone: Other DNA sequences in the same sample also yield this CDR3. The chain has TRBV4-1 and TRBJ1-2, with D uncertain. Germline CDR1 MGHRA, CDR2 YSYEKL. The CDR3 contains 14 residues. V was pared by 0 bases and J by 5 bases, with 10 bases between. CDR3 DNA sequence: TGCGCCAGCAGCCAAGAGACGGGAGGGTATGGCTACACCTTC. Translated, it gives CASSQETGGYGYTF.

This clone was seen only a few times. The chain carries TRBV19 and TRBJ1-5; the match to TRBD1 covers 11 bases. V lost 5 bases to trimming and J lost 5 bases; unmatched junction nucleotides: 8. The CDR3 totals 16 residues. CDR1 and CDR2 from the germline V gene are LNHDA and SQIVND (reference sequence). The CDR3 bases are TGTGCCAGTAGTTCCCAGGACAGGGGGCGATATCAGCCCCAGCATTTT. It is translated as CASSSQDRGRYQPQHF. Combining the CDR3 with reference TRBV19 and TRBJ1-5 gives the whole variable domain DGGITQSPKYLFRKEGQNVTLSCEQNLNHDAMYWYRQDPGQGLRLIYYSQIVNDFQKGDIAEGYSVSREKKESFPLTVTSAQKNPTAFYLCASSSQDRGRYQPQHFGDGTRLSIL.